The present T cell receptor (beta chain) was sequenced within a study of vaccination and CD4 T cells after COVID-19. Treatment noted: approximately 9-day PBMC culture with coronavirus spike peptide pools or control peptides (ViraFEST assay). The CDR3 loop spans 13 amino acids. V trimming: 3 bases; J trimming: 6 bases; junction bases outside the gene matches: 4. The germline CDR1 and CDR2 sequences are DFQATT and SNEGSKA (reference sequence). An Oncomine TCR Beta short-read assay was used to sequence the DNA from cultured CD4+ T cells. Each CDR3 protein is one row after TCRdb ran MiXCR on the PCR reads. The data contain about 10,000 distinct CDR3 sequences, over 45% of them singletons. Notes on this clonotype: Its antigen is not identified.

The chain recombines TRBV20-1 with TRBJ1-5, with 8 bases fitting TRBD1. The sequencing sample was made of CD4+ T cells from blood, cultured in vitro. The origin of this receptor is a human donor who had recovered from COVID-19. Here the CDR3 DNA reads TGCAGTGCTAGCGTCACAGGGGGTCAGCCCCAGCATTTT. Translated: CSASVTGGQPQHF.